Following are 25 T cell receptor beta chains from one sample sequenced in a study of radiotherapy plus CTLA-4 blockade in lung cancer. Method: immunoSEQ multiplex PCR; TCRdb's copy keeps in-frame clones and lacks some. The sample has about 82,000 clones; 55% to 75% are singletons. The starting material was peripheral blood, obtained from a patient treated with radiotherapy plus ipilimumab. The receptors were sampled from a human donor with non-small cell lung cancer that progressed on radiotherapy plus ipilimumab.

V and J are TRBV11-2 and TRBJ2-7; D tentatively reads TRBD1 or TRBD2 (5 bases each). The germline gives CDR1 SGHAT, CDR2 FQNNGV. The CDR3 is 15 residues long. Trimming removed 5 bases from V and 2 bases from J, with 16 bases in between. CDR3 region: CASSPRQGAAYEQYF. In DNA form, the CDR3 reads TGTGCCAGCAGCCCCCGCCAGGGAGCAGCCTACGAGCAGTACTTC.

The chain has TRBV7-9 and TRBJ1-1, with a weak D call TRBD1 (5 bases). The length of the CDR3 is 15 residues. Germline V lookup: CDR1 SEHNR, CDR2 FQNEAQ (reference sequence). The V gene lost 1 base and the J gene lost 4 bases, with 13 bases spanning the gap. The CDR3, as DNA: TGTGCCAGCAGCTTAGATGGGGGAACCACCACTGAAGCTTTCTTT. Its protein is CASSLDGGTTTEAFF.

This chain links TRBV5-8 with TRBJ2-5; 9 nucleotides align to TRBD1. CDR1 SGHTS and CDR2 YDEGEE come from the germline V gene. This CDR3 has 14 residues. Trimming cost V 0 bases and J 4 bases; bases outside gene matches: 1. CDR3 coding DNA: TGTGCCAGCAGCTTGGAGGGACAGGGAGAGACCCAGTACTTC. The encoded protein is CASSLEGQGETQYF.

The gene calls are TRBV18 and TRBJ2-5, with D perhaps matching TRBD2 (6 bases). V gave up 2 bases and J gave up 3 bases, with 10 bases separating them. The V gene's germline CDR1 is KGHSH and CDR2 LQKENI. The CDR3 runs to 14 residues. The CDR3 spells CASSPTGVEETQYF. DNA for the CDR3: TGTGCCAGCTCACCAACGGGAGTTGAAGAGACCCAGTACTTC.

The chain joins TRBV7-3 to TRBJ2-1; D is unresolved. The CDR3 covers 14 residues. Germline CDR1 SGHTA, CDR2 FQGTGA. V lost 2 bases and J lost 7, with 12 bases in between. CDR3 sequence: CASSLSPVYNEQFF. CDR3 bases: TGTGCCAGCAGCTTATCGCCAGTCTATAATGAGCAGTTCTTC.

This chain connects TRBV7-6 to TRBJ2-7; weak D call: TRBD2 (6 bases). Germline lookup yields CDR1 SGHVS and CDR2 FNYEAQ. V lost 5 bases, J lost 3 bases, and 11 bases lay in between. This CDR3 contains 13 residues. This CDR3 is CASSQGLLYEQYF. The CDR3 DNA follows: TGTGCCAGCAGCCAGGGACTTCTCTACGAGCAGTACTTC. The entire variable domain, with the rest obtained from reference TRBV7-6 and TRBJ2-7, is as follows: GAGVSQSPRYKVTKRGQDVALRCDPISGHVSLYWYRQALGQGPEFLTYFNYEAQQDKSGLPNDRFSAERPEGSISTLTIQRTEQRDSAMYRCASSQGLLYEQYFGPGTRLTVT.

The CDR3 nucleotides are TGTGCCAGCAGTGAAGGGCGGGCAGTGTCCTACGAGCAGTACTTC. Translation gives CASSEGRAVSYEQYF. The chain links TRBV6-1 to TRBJ2-7; tentative D call: TRBD2 (5 bases). Germline V gives CDR1 MNHNS, CDR2 SASEGT. The germline V and J ends were trimmed by 1 base and 1 base, with 11 bases remaining between them. The CDR3 is 15 residues long.

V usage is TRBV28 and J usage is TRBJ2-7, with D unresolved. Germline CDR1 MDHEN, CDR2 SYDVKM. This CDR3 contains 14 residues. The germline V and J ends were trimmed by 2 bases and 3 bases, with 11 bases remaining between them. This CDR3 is CASSLPGFDYEQYF. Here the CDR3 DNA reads TGTGCCAGCAGTTTACCGGGTTTCGACTACGAGCAGTACTTC.

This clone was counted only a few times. DNA of the CDR3: TGTGCCAGCAGTGGTCGGACAGGGGGTATGGAGACCCAGTACTTC. This translates into CASSGRTGGMETQYF. The chain joins TRBV2 to TRBJ2-5; the match to TRBD1 covers 10 bases. CDR1 and CDR2 (germline): SNHLY, FYNNEI. After removal of 4 bases from V and 5 bases from J, the junction contained 7 bases not matched to a gene. The CDR3 is 15 amino acids.

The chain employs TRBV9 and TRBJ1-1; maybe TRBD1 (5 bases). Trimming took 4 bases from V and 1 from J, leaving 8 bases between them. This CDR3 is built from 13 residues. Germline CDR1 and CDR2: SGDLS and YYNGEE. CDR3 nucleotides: TGTGCCAGCAGCTGGGGCCGGAACACTGAAGCTTTCTTT. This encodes CASSWGRNTEAFF.

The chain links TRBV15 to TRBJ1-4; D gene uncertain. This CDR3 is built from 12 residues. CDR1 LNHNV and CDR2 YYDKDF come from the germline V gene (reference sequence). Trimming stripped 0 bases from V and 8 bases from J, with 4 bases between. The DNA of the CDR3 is TGTGCCACCAGCAGAGATGAGGAAAAACTGTTTTTT. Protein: CATSRDEEKLFF.

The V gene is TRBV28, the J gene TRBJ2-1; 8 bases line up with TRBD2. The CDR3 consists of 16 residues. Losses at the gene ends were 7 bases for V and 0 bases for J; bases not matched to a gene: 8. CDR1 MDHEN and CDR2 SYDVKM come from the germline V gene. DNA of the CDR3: TGTGCCAGCACCCTGGGGCGGGGGGCCTCCTACAATGAGCAGTTCTTC. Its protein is CASTLGRGASYNEQFF. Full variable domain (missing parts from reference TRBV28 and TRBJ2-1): DVKVTQSSRYLVKRTGEKVFLECVQDMDHENMFWYRQDPGLGLRLIYFSYDVKMKEKGDIPEGYSVSREKKERFSLILESASTNQTSMYLCASTLGRGASYNEQFFGPGTRLTVL.

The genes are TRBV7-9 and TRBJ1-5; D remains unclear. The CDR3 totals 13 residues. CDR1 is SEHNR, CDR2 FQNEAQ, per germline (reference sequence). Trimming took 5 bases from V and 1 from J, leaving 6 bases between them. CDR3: CASSPDSNQPQHF. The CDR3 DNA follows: TGTGCCAGCAGCCCGGACAGCAATCAGCCCCAGCATTTT.

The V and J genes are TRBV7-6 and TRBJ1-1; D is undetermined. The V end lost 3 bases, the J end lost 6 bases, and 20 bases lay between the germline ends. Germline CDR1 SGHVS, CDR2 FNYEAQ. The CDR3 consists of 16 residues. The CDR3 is CASSLIVGSGGAEAFF. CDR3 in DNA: TGTGCCAGCAGCTTGATAGTGGGGTCGGGCGGGGCTGAAGCTTTCTTT.

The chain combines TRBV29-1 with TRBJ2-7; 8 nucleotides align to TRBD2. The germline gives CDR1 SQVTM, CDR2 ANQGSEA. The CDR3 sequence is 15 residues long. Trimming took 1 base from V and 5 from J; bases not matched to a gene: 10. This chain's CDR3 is CSVEASGSRDNEQYF. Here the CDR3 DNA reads TGCAGCGTTGAAGCAAGCGGGAGCAGAGATAACGAGCAGTACTTC.

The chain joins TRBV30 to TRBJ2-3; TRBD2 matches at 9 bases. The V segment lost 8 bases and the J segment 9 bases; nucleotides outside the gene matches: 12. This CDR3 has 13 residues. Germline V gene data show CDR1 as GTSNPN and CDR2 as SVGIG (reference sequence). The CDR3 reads CAGGGARGVTQYF. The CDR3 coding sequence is TGTGCCGGCGGGGGGGCCCGCGGGGTAACGCAGTATTTT.

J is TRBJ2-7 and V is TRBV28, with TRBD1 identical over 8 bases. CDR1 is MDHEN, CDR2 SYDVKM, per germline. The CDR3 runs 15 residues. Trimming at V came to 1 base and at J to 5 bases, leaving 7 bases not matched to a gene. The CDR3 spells CASSLYGQGADEQYF. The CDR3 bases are TGTGCCAGCAGTTTATATGGCCAGGGGGCGGACGAGCAGTACTTC.

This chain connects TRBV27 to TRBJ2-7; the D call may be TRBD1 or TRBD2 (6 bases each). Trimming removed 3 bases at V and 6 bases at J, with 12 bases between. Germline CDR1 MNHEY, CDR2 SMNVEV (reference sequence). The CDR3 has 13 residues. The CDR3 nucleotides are TGTGCCAGCAGTTTCATCGGAGGGGGCGAGCAGTACTTC. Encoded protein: CASSFIGGGEQYF.

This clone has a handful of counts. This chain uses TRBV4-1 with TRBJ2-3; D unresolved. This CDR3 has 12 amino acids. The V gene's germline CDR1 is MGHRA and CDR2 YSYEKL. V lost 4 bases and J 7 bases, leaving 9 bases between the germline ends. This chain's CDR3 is CASSPRRNTQYF. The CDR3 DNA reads TGCGCCAGCAGCCCCCGGCGCAATACGCAGTATTTT.

CDR3 coding DNA: TGTGCCAGCAGGGAATATCCCGGGAGCTACACCTTC. Translated, it gives CASREYPGSYTF. The gene calls are TRBV2 and TRBJ1-2; D not resolved. The V end lost 6 bases, the J end lost 9 bases, and 14 bases lay between the germline ends. The CDR3 is 12 residues long. Germline CDR1 SNHLY, CDR2 FYNNEI.

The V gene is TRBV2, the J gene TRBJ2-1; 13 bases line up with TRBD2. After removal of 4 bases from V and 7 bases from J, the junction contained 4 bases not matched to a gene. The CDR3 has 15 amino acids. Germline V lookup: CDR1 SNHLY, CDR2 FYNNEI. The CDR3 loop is CASSAGTSGVNEQFF. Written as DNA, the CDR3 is TGTGCCAGCAGTGCCGGGACTAGCGGGGTTAATGAGCAGTTCTTC.

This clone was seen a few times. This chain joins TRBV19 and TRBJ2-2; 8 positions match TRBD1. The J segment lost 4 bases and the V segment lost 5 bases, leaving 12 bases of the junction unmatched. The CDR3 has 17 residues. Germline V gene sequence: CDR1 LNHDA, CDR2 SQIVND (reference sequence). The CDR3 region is CASSSDPGTGVTGELFF. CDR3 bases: TGTGCCAGTAGTTCTGACCCCGGGACAGGAGTCACCGGGGAGCTGTTTTTT.

The chain's CDR3 is CASSFTRADTQYF. The CDR3 DNA is TGTGCCAGCAGCTTTACCAGAGCAGATACGCAGTATTTT. V usage is TRBV5-8 and J usage is TRBJ2-3, with D uncertain. V lost 2 bases, J lost 4 bases, and 8 bases lay in between. CDR1 SGHTS and CDR2 YDEGEE come from the germline V gene. The CDR3 spans 13 residues.

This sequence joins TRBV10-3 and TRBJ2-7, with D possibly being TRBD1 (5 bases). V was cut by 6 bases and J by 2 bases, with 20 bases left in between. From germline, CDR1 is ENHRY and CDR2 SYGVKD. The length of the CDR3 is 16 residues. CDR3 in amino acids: CAIRKSTGPTTYEQYF. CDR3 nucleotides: TGTGCCATCAGAAAATCCACAGGCCCTACGACCTACGAGCAGTACTTC.

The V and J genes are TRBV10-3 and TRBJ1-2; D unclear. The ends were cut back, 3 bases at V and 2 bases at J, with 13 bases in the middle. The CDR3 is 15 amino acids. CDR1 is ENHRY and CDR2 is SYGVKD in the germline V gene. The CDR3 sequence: CAISEGTARNYGYTF. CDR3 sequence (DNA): TGTGCCATCAGTGAAGGTACAGCGAGAAACTATGGCTACACCTTC.